This T cell receptor (beta chain) comes out of a study of shared clonotypes between healthy human individuals. The data were produced by immunoSEQ multiplex PCR, yet TCRdb's version contains in-frame clones alone and is incomplete. This table holds a few million clones, approximately 96% found once. V was pared by 2 bases and J by 6 bases, with 10 bases between. Germline loops: CDR1 SGHAT, CDR2 FQNNGV. The CDR3 spans 14 residues. The chain joins TRBV11-2 to TRBJ2-2, with D perhaps matching TRBD1 or TRBD2 (5 bases each). This clonotype originated in a man aged 18 to 29 in good health. Material: naive CD4+ T cells sorted from blood. Subset in this sample: CD45RA+ positively selected. The CDR3 loop is CASSLNGGAGELFF. CDR3 bases: TGTGCCAGCAGCTTAAATGGGGGTGCCGGGGAGCTGTTTTTT. Together with reference TRBV11-2 and TRBJ2-2, the CDR3 gives the full variable domain: EAGVAQSPRYKIIEKRQSVAFWCNPISGHATLYWYQQILGQGPKLLIQFQNNGVVDDSQLPKDRFSAERLKGVDSTLKIQPAKLEDSAVYLCASSLNGGAGELFFGEGSRLTVL.